This passage covers 19 T cell receptor beta chains from one sample sequenced in a study of blood T cells in healthy people across ages. Through a sample-barcoded 5' primer and a J-beta primer mix, a second PCR was run for 7 to 11 cycles. TCRdb re-derived calls from the 5' RACE reads in MiXCR, one entry per CDR3 protein. The data show roughly 1,300,000 distinct CDR3 sequences, with 59% seen just once and under 8.5% held by the top ten. The sequencing sample was made of blood. The source is a man aged 18-30 years in good health.

The sample holds one count of this clonotype. The rearrangement joins TRBV2 to TRBJ2-6; D ambiguous. With 4 bases removed from V and 2 bases from J, the gap between germline ends came to 6 bases. The germline V gene encodes CDR1 SNHLY and CDR2 FYNNEI. This CDR3 is built from 14 residues. DNA of the CDR3: TGTGCCAGCAGTGGTCCCGCTGGGGCCAACGTCCTGACTTTC. It yields the protein CASSGPAGANVLTF.

The chain recombines TRBV29-1 with TRBJ2-1; possibly TRBD1 or TRBD2 for D (5 bases each). CDR3 length: 15 amino acids. The V and J ends lost 4 bases and 4 bases respectively, with 17 bases between them. Germline V gene data show CDR1 as SQVTM and CDR2 as ANQGSEA. The CDR3 DNA reads as TGCAGCGTTGCACGCAGAGGGGAGAGATACAATGAGCAGTTCTTC. Residues: CSVARRGERYNEQFF.

The rearrangement uses TRBV9 and TRBJ1-1; D is uncertain. Germline CDR1 and CDR2: SGDLS and YYNGEE. This CDR3 contains 14 residues. V lost 5 bases and J lost 6, with 17 bases in between. The CDR3 coding sequence is TGTGCCAGCAGTCCCATGTGGAGTCAGGCTGAAGCTTTCTTT. It encodes CASSPMWSQAEAFF. The variable domain in full, completed from reference TRBV9 and TRBJ1-1, reads DSGVTQTPKHLITATGQRVTLRCSPRSGDLSVYWYQQSLDQGLQFLIQYYNGEERAKGNILERFSAQQFPDLHSELNLSSLELGDSALYFCASSPMWSQAEAFFGQGTRLTVV.

The chain is built from TRBV5-6 and TRBJ2-5; possible D gene TRBD1, 6 bases. The V gene lost 4 bases and the J gene lost 3 bases, with 16 bases spanning the gap. The germline CDR1 and CDR2 sequences are SGHDT and YYEEEE. CDR3 length: 15 amino acids. In nucleotides, the CDR3 is TGTGCCAGCAGCGGCACCCCCAGGGGTGAAGAGACCCAGTACTTC. It specifies CASSGTPRGEETQYF.

This rearrangement joins TRBV10-3 to TRBJ1-5; D remains ambiguous. Between the trimmed V and J ends, which lost 8 bases and 0 bases, there was a span of 11 bases. The germline V gene has CDR1 ENHRY and CDR2 SYGVKD. The CDR3 loop spans 14 amino acids. Here the CDR3 DNA reads TGTGCCATCGACGACGGAAATAGCAATCAGCCCCAGCATTTT. It specifies CAIDDGNSNQPQHF.

This chain uses TRBV6-2 or TRBV6-3 with TRBJ2-3, with D perhaps TRBD2 (5 bases). Trimming stripped 0 bases from V and 11 bases from J, with 12 bases between. This CDR3 has 13 amino acids. The V gene's germline CDR1 is MNHEY and CDR2 SVGEGT. The DNA of the CDR3 is TGTGCCAGCAGTTACTCGAGAATTGGACTGCAGTATTTT. Residues: CASSYSRIGLQYF.

This chain uses TRBV18 with TRBJ2-7; D ambiguous. In germline, CDR1 is KGHSH, CDR2 LQKENI. This CDR3 is 14 amino acids long. V was clipped by 6 bases and J by 1 base, with 13 bases between them. The CDR3 here is CASSPPDRSYEQYF. The CDR3 DNA sequence: TGTGCCAGCTCCCCCCCGGACCGATCCTACGAGCAGTACTTC.

In this sample, this clonotype turned up a few times. The chain uses TRBV15 and TRBJ1-2, with D perhaps TRBD1 (5 bases). Germline V gene lookup returns CDR1 LNHNV and CDR2 YYDKDF (reference sequence). Between the trimmed V and J ends, which lost 0 bases and 6 bases, there was a span of 11 bases. There are 14 residues in the CDR3. The CDR3 DNA sequence: TGTGCCACCAGCAGAGATCGACAGATTGATGGCTACACCTTC. Protein sequence: CATSRDRQIDGYTF.

This chain joins TRBV4-1 and TRBJ1-2, with TRBD1 as a possible D gene (6 bases). V lost 4 bases and J 2 bases, leaving 20 bases between the germline ends. Per the germline V gene, CDR1 is MGHRA and CDR2 is YSYEKL. The CDR3 consists of 17 residues. CDR3 DNA sequence: TGCGCCAGCAGCCCCCTGGGCACGGGACAATTAAACTATGGCTACACCTTC. Its protein product is CASSPLGTGQLNYGYTF.

The chain carries TRBV3-1 and TRBJ2-1; no firm D call. V was trimmed by 3 bases and J by 8 bases, leaving 11 bases between them. The CDR3 totals 13 residues. The V gene's germline CDR1 is LGHDT and CDR2 YNNKEL (reference sequence). This CDR3 reads CASSQTFGDEQFF. The CDR3 DNA follows: TGTGCCAGCAGCCAGACCTTCGGCGATGAGCAGTTCTTC.

This sequence joins TRBV4-3 and TRBJ2-3; D is undetermined. CDR1 and CDR2 (germline): LGHNA, YSLEER. Trimming removed 2 bases at V and 7 bases at J, with 13 bases between. CDR3 size: 14 residues. For the CDR3, the DNA is TGCGCCAGCAGCCAATTTGAACAACCCCATACGCAGTATTTT. Protein: CASSQFEQPHTQYF.

The chain joins TRBV12-3 or TRBV12-4 to TRBJ1-2; 7 nucleotides align to TRBD1. V dropped 4 bases and J dropped 4; count of bases not matched to a gene: 6. The CDR3 spans 14 residues. In DNA, the CDR3 is TGTGCCAGCAGTTCGGGACAGCAGGTCTATGGCTACACCTTC. It encodes CASSSGQQVYGYTF.

This chain links TRBV14 with TRBJ1-1, with 9 bases lining up with TRBD1. The CDR3 is 15 residues long. The germline gives CDR1 SGHDN, CDR2 FVKESK. Trimming cost V 4 bases and J 3 bases; bases outside gene matches: 6. CDR3 sequence: CASSRDRVYHTEAFF. CDR3 nucleotides: TGTGCCAGCAGCCGGGACAGGGTCTATCACACTGAAGCTTTCTTT.

For the CDR3, the DNA is TGTGCCAGCAGCCCCGGGACTAGCGGGACTACCCCCTCGGGAGAGACCCAGTACTTC. It translates to CASSPGTSGTTPSGETQYF. The chain is built from TRBV7-9 and TRBJ2-7; 13 bases are shared with TRBD2. The end of the DNA is better explained by TRBJ2-5, so the J call may be wrong. CDR3 size: 19 residues. The germline V gene has CDR1 SEHNR and CDR2 FQNEAQ (reference sequence).

This clonotype was found a few times. J is TRBJ1-1 and V is TRBV6-2 or TRBV6-3; D remains unclear. Germline V lookup: CDR1 MNHEY, CDR2 SVGEGT. The CDR3 covers 13 residues. V lost 2 bases and J 4 bases, leaving 8 bases between the germline ends. The CDR3 spells CASSYDGITEAFF. DNA for the CDR3: TGTGCCAGCAGTTACGACGGAATCACTGAAGCTTTCTTT.

Comments on this clonotype: The germline gene is not matched at one end of the junction; a read error may be the cause. V and J are TRBV5-1 and TRBJ1-1; no definite D call. The CDR3 covers 13 residues. CDR1 SGHRS and CDR2 YFSETQ come from the germline V gene. The chain's CDR3 is CASSLDQELETFF. Here the CDR3 DNA reads TGCGCCAGCAGCTTGGATCAGGAGCTTGAAACTTTCTTT. The full variable domain, its missing parts supplied by reference TRBV5-1 and TRBJ1-1, is KAGVTQTPRYLIKTRGQQVTLSCSPISGHRSVSWYQQTPGQGLQFLFEYFSETQRNKGNFPGRFSGRQFSNSRSEMNVSTLELGDSALYLCASSLDQELETFFGQGTRLTVV.

The chain combines TRBV12-3 or TRBV12-4 with TRBJ2-1; 10 nucleotides agree with TRBD2. Trimming removed 7 bases from V and 8 bases from J; junction bases left unmatched: 11. The CDR3 covers 15 residues. CDR3: CASNPLEREGHEQFF. Here the CDR3 DNA reads TGTGCCAGCAACCCCTTGGAGCGGGAGGGCCATGAGCAGTTCTTC.

This chain joins TRBV2 and TRBJ2-1; D could derive from TRBD1 or TRBD2 (5 bases each). Germline V gives CDR1 SNHLY, CDR2 FYNNEI. This CDR3 is 10 amino acids long. Trimming cost V 6 bases and J 12 bases, with 9 bases left between them. The CDR3 loop is CASSGGGQFF. The CDR3 DNA follows: TGTGCCAGCAGCGGTGGGGGGCAGTTCTTC.

The genes are TRBV4-2 and TRBJ2-7, with no clear D. The CDR3 covers 15 residues. Germline V gene sequence: CDR1 LGHNA, CDR2 YNFKEQ. Trimming left V 0 bases short and J 1 base short, with 10 bases between. The CDR3 DNA follows: TGTGCCAGCAGCCAAGACCCCGCAGGTTCCTACGAGCAGTACTTC. Translated, it gives CASSQDPAGSYEQYF.